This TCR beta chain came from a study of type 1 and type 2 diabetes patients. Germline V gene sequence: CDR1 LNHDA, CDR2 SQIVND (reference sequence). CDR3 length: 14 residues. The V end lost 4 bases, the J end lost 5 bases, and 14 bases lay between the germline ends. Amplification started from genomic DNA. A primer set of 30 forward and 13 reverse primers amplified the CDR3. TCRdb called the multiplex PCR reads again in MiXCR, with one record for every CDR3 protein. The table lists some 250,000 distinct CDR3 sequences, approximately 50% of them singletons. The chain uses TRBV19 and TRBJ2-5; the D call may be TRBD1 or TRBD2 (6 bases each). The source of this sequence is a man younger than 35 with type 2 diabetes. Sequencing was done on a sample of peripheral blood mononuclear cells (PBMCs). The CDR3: CASSTPTGTETQYF. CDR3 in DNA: TGTGCCAGTAGTACACCCACAGGGACTGAGACCCAGTACTTC.